Reported below is one TCR beta chain. Its specificity is not known. A much larger clonotype is one base distant, so this may be a read error. This entry belongs to a study of T cells in Graves' hyperthyroidism and ophthalmopathy. Study in general: Peripheral blood sampling occurred at initial diagnosis, before any treatment. General study points: Most thyroid clonotypes expanded above 0.001 were also detected in blood.

Researchers took RNA transcripts and amplified the TCR beta CDR3 regions from them. Initially, a first-round RT-PCR of the TCR CDR3 employed the HTBI primer set. TCRdb processed the multiplex PCR reads anew with MiXCR; each CDR3 protein has one entry. Of 550,000 to 800,000 distinct CDR3 sequences in the sample, approximately 15% were seen once. Patients counted as stable if ophthalmopathy did not develop within 18 months. Diagnoses used clinical symptoms, serum thyroxine and TRAb, thyroid ultrasound and orbital computed tomography. Looked up from germline, CDR1 is SGHRS and CDR2 is YFSETQ. The CDR3 totals 14 residues. The V end was cut by 0 bases, the J end by 8 bases, with 13 bases between.

The sequence was collected from a man between 50 and 59 years old with Graves' hyperthyroidism. This chain joins TRBV5-1 and TRBJ2-3; D gene uncertain. The sample taken for sequencing was blood. The CDR3: CASSLARAEGTQYF. The DNA for the CDR3 is TGCGCCAGCAGCTTGGCCCGGGCTGAAGGTACGCAGTATTTT.